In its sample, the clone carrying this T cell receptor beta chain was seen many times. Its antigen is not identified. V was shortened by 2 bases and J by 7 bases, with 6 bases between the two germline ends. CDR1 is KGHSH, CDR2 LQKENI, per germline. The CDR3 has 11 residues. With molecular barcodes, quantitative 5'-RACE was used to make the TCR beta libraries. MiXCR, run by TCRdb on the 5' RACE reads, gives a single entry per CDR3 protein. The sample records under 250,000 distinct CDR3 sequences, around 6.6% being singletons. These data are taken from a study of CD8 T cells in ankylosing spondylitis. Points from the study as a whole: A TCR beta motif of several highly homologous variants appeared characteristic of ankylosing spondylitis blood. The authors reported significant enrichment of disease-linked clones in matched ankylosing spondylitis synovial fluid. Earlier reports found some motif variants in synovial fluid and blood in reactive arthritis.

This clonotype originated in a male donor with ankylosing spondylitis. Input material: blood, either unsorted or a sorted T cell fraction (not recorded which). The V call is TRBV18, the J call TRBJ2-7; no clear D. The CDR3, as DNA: TGTGCCAGCTCACCATCTCGAGAGCAGTACTTC. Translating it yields CASSPSREQYF.